What follows describes a single T cell receptor (beta chain). Antigen specificity is unknown. This sample was included in a study of OX40 agonist ivuxolimab in advanced cancers. Study information: Prior therapy, whether anti-PD-1, anti-PD-L1 or anti-CTLA-4, was allowed, and more than 35% had some.

Generated by immunoSEQ multiplex PCR, the TCRdb table keeps only in-frame clones and is missing some. The sample yields approximately 60,000 clones, approximately 86% seen once. Study outcomes and limitations: Clonal expansion from baseline to week 6 occurred in both CD4+ and CD8+ T cells. Undetermined was the antigen specificity of the expanded peripheral T cells.

Systemic immunosuppression or a history of autoimmune disease excluded patients. Material: CD4+ or CD8+ T cells sorted from blood, obtained in a trial of the OX40 agonist ivuxolimab. This TCR was recovered from an adult with an advanced solid tumor such as melanoma, head and neck, liver or kidney cancer.

DNA for the CDR3: TGTGCCAGCAGACCTCTGGGGGGGACCCAGTACTTC. Its protein product is CASRPLGGTQYF. The rearrangement joins TRBV28 to TRBJ2-5; possibly TRBD2 for D (6 bases). This CDR3 contains 12 residues. V lost 6 bases and J 7 bases, leaving 12 bases between the germline ends. From germline, CDR1 is MDHEN and CDR2 SYDVKM.